Shown below are 13 T cell receptor beta chains from a single sample sequenced in a study of OX40 agonist ivuxolimab in advanced cancers. Sequencing was performed with immunoSEQ multiplex PCR; in TCRdb, only in-frame clones are kept and a portion is missing. Among around 64,000 clones listed, 92% were seen once. The input for sequencing was CD4+ or CD8+ T cells sorted from blood, taken in a trial of the OX40 agonist ivuxolimab. The receptors were gathered from an adult with an advanced solid tumor such as melanoma, head and neck, liver or kidney cancer.

This sequence joins TRBV6-4 and TRBJ2-3; the D gene is possibly TRBD1 (5 bases). The CDR3 runs 17 residues. V was pared by 2 bases and J by 0 bases, with 15 bases between. The germline V gene has CDR1 MRHNA and CDR2 SNTAGT. CDR3 sequence: CASSDPRTSSSTDTQYF. CDR3 sequence (DNA): TGTGCCAGCAGTGACCCCCGGACATCTTCTAGCACAGATACGCAGTATTTT.

This clone was seen only once. This chain joins TRBV5-1 and TRBJ2-7, with D possibly matching TRBD1 (6 bases). The CDR3 runs 14 residues. Germline lookup yields CDR1 SGHRS and CDR2 YFSETQ. Trimming removed 4 bases at V and 3 bases at J, with 14 bases between. CDR3 in amino acids: CASSQGHLDYEQYF. The CDR3 DNA follows: TGCGCCAGCAGCCAGGGACACCTGGACTACGAGCAGTACTTC.

This rearrangement joins TRBV7-8 to TRBJ2-7; no clear D. CDR3 size: 13 residues. Germline CDR1 is SGHVS and CDR2 is FQNEAQ. With 1 base removed from V and 2 bases from J, the gap between germline ends came to 6 bases. CDR3 region: CASSLGQPYEQYF. In DNA form, the CDR3 reads TGTGCCAGCAGCTTAGGGCAGCCCTACGAGCAGTACTTC.

The chain carries TRBV25-1 and TRBJ2-7; the match to TRBD1 covers 8 bases. Germline-derived CDR1 and CDR2 are MGHDK and SYGVNS. J lost 6 bases, V lost 1 base, and 14 bases had no gene match. The CDR3 runs to 17 residues. The CDR3 loop is CASSELMWAGQGPEQYF. The CDR3 bases are TGTGCCAGCAGTGAATTGATGTGGGCAGGACAGGGACCCGAGCAGTACTTC.

V is TRBV6-5 and J is TRBJ2-7; 8 bases map to TRBD2. V shed 6 bases and J 2 bases; nucleotides not matched to a gene: 6. Per the germline V gene, CDR1 is MNHEY and CDR2 is SVGAGI. The CDR3 length is 14 residues. CDR3 sequence reads: CASSLPGLAYEQYF. CDR3 coding DNA: TGTGCCAGCAGCCTCCCGGGACTAGCCTACGAGCAGTACTTC.

The gene calls are TRBV4-3 and TRBJ2-1; maybe TRBD1 (5 bases). Germline assignment: CDR1 LGHNA and CDR2 YSLEER. Trimming pared 0 bases from V and 6 bases from J, leaving 18 bases between. CDR3 length: 17 amino acids. The CDR3, as DNA: TGCGCCAGCAGCCAAGATGGCACGTTCACAGGAATCAATGAGCAGTTCTTC. Its protein product is CASSQDGTFTGINEQFF.

This chain uses TRBV18 with TRBJ2-7; D might be TRBD1 (5 bases). CDR3 length: 15 amino acids. The ends were cut back, 5 bases at V and 3 bases at J, with 17 bases in the middle. Germline lookup yields CDR1 KGHSH and CDR2 LQKENI. CDR3 sequence: CASSDMPGLSYEQYF. The CDR3 bases are TGTGCCAGCTCAGATATGCCAGGGTTAAGCTACGAGCAGTACTTC.

CDR3 bases: TGTGCCAGCAGTTGGGAAGGGTTCGAGCAGTACTTC. This encodes CASSWEGFEQYF. The rearrangement uses TRBV25-1 and TRBJ2-7, with D hard to call. Looked up from germline, CDR1 is MGHDK and CDR2 is SYGVNS. The CDR3 sequence is 12 residues long. V was cut by 5 bases and J by 6 bases, with 11 bases left in between.

The CDR3 is CASSWGRYNEQFF. Written as DNA, the CDR3 is TGTGCCAGCAGCTGGGGACGGTACAATGAGCAGTTCTTC. J is TRBJ2-1 and V is TRBV5-5; possibly TRBD1 or TRBD2 for D (5 bases each). V lost 3 bases and J lost 4, with 8 bases in between. This CDR3 region has 13 residues. From germline, CDR1 is SGHKS and CDR2 YYEKEE (reference sequence).

The chain employs TRBV11-2 and TRBJ1-2; TRBD1 agrees at 10 bases. Germline V gene data show CDR1 as SGHAT and CDR2 as FQNNGV. This CDR3 spans 13 amino acids. With 8 bases clipped from V and 7 bases from J, the junction kept 7 bases outside the gene matches. CDR3 bases: TGTGCCAGCCACCTCGGGACAGGGGTTGGCTACACCTTC. Its protein is CASHLGTGVGYTF.

This sequence joins TRBV6-1 and TRBJ2-7, with D perhaps TRBD2 (6 bases). Germline V lookup: CDR1 MNHNS, CDR2 SASEGT. V gave up 1 base and J gave up 3 bases, with 16 bases separating them. CDR3 length: 16 residues. CDR3 sequence (DNA): TGTGCCAGCAGTGAAGTCGCGGGACCGGGCATCTACGAGCAGTACTTC. Its translation: CASSEVAGPGIYEQYF.

The rearrangement uses TRBV27 and TRBJ1-2; 11 positions agree with TRBD1. Germline V lookup: CDR1 MNHEY, CDR2 SMNVEV (reference sequence). The CDR3 length is 17 residues. V lost 5 bases, J lost 7 bases, and 15 bases stayed unmatched. The CDR3, as DNA: TGTGCCAGCAGTCCCAACGGGGCCGGGACAGGGGGTTTTGGCTACACCTTC. Translated, it gives CASSPNGAGTGGFGYTF.

This chain connects TRBV13 to TRBJ2-2; D is unclear. This CDR3 is 16 amino acids long. Trimming left V 5 bases short and J 2 bases short, with 15 bases between. Germline CDR1 PRHDT, CDR2 FYEKMQ (reference sequence). The CDR3 sequence is CASSEESTGNTGELFF. The CDR3 DNA is TGTGCCAGCAGCGAAGAGAGTACTGGCAACACCGGGGAGCTGTTTTTT.